Included here is one TCR beta chain sequence, with context. Its specificity is unknown. The data are from a study of human T cells and chemical hapten exposure. Overall study: Epicutaneous patch tests delivered 0.01% DPC to the upper back, with evaluation at 6 days. Study-wide results and limits: All donors were alopecia patients, so their immunity may differ from that of healthy people.

Documented time point: pre-sensitization, week 0. The sample's treatment: therapeutic diphenylcyclopropenone sensitization with weekly scalp DPC. Only after blood had been drawn was each patch test applied. Unique molecular identifiers were linked by the library to individual cDNA molecules. Each CDR3 protein gets one entry after TCRdb re-called the RACE reads with MiXCR. The sample includes about 380,000 distinct CDR3 sequences, 4.5% to 6% seen only once; the top ten take around 2.6%. This CDR3 is built from 14 residues. V lost 5 bases, J lost 0 bases, and 9 bases lay in between. Germline V CDR1 and CDR2: PRHDT, FYEKMQ (reference sequence).

The source was whole blood, collected in connection with sensitization to the hapten diphenylcyclopropenone (DPC). The source is a woman between 45 and 60 years old with alopecia areata. Some clones in this sample may be carry-over from other donors' samples. J is TRBJ2-3 and V is TRBV13, with D hard to call. Here the CDR3 reads CASSPKPSTDTQYF. The CDR3 bases are TGTGCCAGCAGCCCAAAACCTAGCACAGATACGCAGTATTTT.